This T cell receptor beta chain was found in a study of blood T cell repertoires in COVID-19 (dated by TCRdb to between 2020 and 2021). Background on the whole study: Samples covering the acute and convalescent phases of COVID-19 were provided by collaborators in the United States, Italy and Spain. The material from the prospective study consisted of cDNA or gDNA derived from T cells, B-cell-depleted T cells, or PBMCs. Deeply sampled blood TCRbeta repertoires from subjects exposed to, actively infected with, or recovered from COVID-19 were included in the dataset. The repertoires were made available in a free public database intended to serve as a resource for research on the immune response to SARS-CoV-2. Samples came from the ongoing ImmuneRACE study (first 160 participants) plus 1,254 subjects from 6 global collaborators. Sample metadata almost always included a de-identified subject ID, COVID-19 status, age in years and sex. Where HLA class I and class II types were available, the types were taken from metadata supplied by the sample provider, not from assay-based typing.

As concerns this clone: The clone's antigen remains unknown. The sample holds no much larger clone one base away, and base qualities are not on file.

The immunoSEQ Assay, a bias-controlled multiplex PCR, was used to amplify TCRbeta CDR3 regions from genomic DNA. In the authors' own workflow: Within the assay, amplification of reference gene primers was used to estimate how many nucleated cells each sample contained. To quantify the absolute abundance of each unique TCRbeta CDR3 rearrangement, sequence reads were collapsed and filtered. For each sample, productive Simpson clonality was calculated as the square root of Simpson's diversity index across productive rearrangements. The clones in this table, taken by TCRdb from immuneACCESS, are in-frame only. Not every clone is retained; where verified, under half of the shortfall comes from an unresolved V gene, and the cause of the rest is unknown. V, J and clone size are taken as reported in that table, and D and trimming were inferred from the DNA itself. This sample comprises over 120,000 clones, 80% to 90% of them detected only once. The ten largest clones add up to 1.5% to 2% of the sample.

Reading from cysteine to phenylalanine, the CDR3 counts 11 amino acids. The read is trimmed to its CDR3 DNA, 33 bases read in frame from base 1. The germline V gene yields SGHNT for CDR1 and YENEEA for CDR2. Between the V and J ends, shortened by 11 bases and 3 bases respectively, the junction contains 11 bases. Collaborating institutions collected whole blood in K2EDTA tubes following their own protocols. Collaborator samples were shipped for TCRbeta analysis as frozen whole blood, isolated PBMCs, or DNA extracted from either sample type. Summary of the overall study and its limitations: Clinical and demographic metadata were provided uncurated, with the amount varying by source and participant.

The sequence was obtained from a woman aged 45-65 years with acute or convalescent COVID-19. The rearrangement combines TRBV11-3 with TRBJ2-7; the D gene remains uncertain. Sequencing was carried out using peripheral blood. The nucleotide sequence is TGTGCCCCGGTACCCATCTACGAGCAGTACTTC. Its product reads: CAPVPIYEQYF. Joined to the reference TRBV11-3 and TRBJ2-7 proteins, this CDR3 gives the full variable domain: EAGVVQSPRYKIIEKKQPVAFWCNPISGHNTLYWYLQNLGQGPELLIRYENEEAVDDSQLPKDRFSAERLKGVDSTLKIQPAELGDSAVYLCAPVPIYEQYFGPGTRLTVT.